This passage covers 16 T cell receptor beta chains from one sample sequenced in a study of post-analysis software for immune sequencing data. Whole-study findings and limits: About five TRBV segments were more frequent in patients than controls; TRBV5-6, TRBV5-1 and TRBV20-1 belonged to this group.

TCR beta cDNA libraries included unique molecular identifiers. A single record per CDR3 protein comes from TCRdb applying MiXCR to the PCR reads. The sample carries hundreds of thousands of distinct CDR3 sequences, 59% recorded once. Their target antigens are unknown. Sequencing was done on a sample of blood. All receptors come from a girl between 2 and 10 years old with multiple sclerosis.

The rearrangement uses TRBV7-2 and TRBJ2-1; 12 positions match TRBD1. From germline, CDR1 is SGHTA and CDR2 FQGNSA. The CDR3 totals 15 residues. Unmatched junction bases numbered 9, after V lost 4 bases and J lost 11 bases. The CDR3 coding sequence is TGTGCCAGCAGCTCTGGGGACAGGGGGCTGAGGAAGCAGTTCTTC. It yields the protein CASSSGDRGLRKQFF.

The chain carries TRBV20-1 and TRBJ2-7, with 9 bases aligning to TRBD1. Germline V CDR1 and CDR2: DFQATT, SNEGSKA (reference sequence). With V trimmed by 6 bases and J by 4 bases, 4 bases remained unmatched. This CDR3 has 12 residues. CDR3 residues: CSATDRGYEQYF. CDR3 DNA: TGCAGTGCAACCGACAGGGGGTACGAGCAGTACTTC.

The chain is built from TRBV29-1 and TRBJ2-4; 9 bases map to TRBD2. With the DNA end fitting TRBJ2-7 better, the J assignment may be wrong. CDR3 size: 14 residues. Germline-derived CDR1 and CDR2 are SQVTM and ANQGSEA. The CDR3 region is CSVKIAGVGYEQYF. DNA of the CDR3: TGCAGCGTTAAAATAGCGGGAGTAGGGTACGAGCAGTACTTC.

The table lists this clonotype with a few counts. The V call is TRBV10-3, the J call TRBJ2-5, with a possible D match to TRBD2 (6 bases). Germline-derived CDR1 and CDR2 are ENHRY and SYGVKD. V was clipped by 2 bases and J by 7 bases, with 11 bases between them. CDR3 length equals 13 residues. Here the CDR3 reads CAISEKLAGTQYF. CDR3 DNA sequence: TGTGCCATCAGTGAGAAACTAGCTGGGACCCAGTACTTC.

The CDR3 sequence: CATSDPLTGYDTF. CDR3 DNA sequence: TGTGCCACCAGTGACCCCCTTACAGGTTACGACACCTTC. V usage is TRBV24-1 and J usage is TRBJ1-2; D is perhaps TRBD1 (5 bases). The germline V gene encodes CDR1 KGHDR and CDR2 SFDVKD. The CDR3 sequence is 13 residues long. V lost 4 bases, J lost 12 bases, and 17 bases lay in between.

This clonotype was seen only a few times. J is TRBJ2-7 and V is TRBV11-2, with 9 bases matching TRBD2. The ends lost 6 bases at V and 3 bases at J; junction bases unmatched: 12. CDR1 and CDR2 (germline): SGHAT, FQNNGV. The CDR3 sequence is 16 residues long. The CDR3 here is CASRFSPTSGYYEQYF. The CDR3, as DNA: TGTGCCAGCAGATTTAGTCCTACTAGCGGGTACTACGAGCAGTACTTC.

The chain has TRBV25-1 and TRBJ2-6, with 8 positions matching TRBD1. V dropped 6 bases and J dropped 2; count of bases not matched to a gene: 0. From germline, CDR1 is MGHDK and CDR2 SYGVNS. CDR3 length: 14 residues. CDR3 in amino acids: CASRDRAGANVLTF. CDR3 sequence (DNA): TGTGCCAGCAGGGACAGGGCTGGGGCCAACGTCCTGACTTTC.

The J gene is TRBJ1-6, the V gene TRBV4-3, with no clear D. V shed 1 base and J shed 7 bases, with 5 bases lying between them. The CDR3 runs 13 residues. Per the germline V gene, CDR1 is LGHNA and CDR2 is YSLEER. The chain's CDR3 is CASSQGLNSPLHF. CDR3 nucleotide sequence: TGCGCCAGCAGCCAAGGACTCAATTCACCCCTCCACTTT.

This clonotype was observed a few times. This sequence joins TRBV5-1 and TRBJ2-3; D uncertain. V was cut by 1 base and J by 0 bases, with 18 bases left in between. Germline-derived CDR1 and CDR2 are SGHRS and YFSETQ. The CDR3 has 18 residues. CDR3 residues: CASSLRARPLSSTDTQYF. The CDR3 region has the DNA TGCGCCAGCAGCTTGCGGGCCAGGCCTCTCTCTAGCACAGATACGCAGTATTTT.

The chain employs TRBV10-3 and TRBJ2-1; tentative D call: TRBD2 (6 bases). The DNA end is more similar to TRBJ2-7, so the J call may be wrong. Per germline, CDR1 ENHRY and CDR2 SYGVKD. The CDR3 totals 14 residues. CDR3 bases: TGTGCCATCAGTTGGGACTCGTCCTACAATGAGCAGTACTTC. Protein product: CAISWDSSYNEQYF.

The CDR3, as DNA: TGTGCCAGCAGCTTAACAGACTCTTTTACCGATACGCAGTATTTT. Its protein is CASSLTDSFTDTQYF. The genes are TRBV7-9 and TRBJ2-3; no clear D. The CDR3 covers 15 residues. Germline CDR1 is SEHNR and CDR2 is FQNEAQ (reference sequence). V gave up 2 bases and J gave up 6 bases, with 15 bases separating them.

The chain links TRBV2 to TRBJ1-2, with D possibly TRBD1 on 6 matching bases. The CDR3 is 13 residues long. V gave up 6 bases and J gave up 4 bases, with 12 bases separating them. Germline CDR1 SNHLY, CDR2 FYNNEI. The CDR3 sequence: CASRGDKLYGYTF. In nucleotides, the CDR3 is TGTGCCAGCAGGGGGGACAAACTCTATGGCTACACCTTC.

The chain couples TRBV7-3 to TRBJ2-5, with D possibly matching TRBD2 (5 bases). Germline lookup yields CDR1 SGHTA and CDR2 FQGTGA. Trimming shortened V by 6 bases and J by 5 bases, and 22 bases separated the two germline ends. The CDR3 sequence is 16 residues long. CDR3 region: CASSRGLAGSRETQYF. As DNA, the CDR3 is TGTGCCAGCAGTAGAGGGCTAGCAGGAAGTCGCGAGACCCAGTACTTC.

The rearrangement joins TRBV3-1 to TRBJ2-5; TRBD1 matches at 11 bases. The germline V gene has CDR1 LGHDT and CDR2 YNNKEL (reference sequence). CDR3 length: 15 residues. V lost 4 bases, J lost 3 bases, and 4 bases stayed unmatched. The CDR3 here is CASSLGQGAKETQYF. The DNA for the CDR3 is TGTGCCAGCAGCCTCGGACAGGGGGCGAAAGAGACCCAGTACTTC.

This rearrangement joins TRBV5-1 to TRBJ2-1, with TRBD2 identical over 10 bases. J gave up 3 bases and V 5 bases, and 8 bases lay outside the gene matches. Germline assignment: CDR1 SGHRS and CDR2 YFSETQ. CDR3 length equals 16 residues. This CDR3 is CASRLRASGGYNEQFF. The CDR3 DNA follows: TGCGCCAGCAGACTGAGGGCTAGCGGGGGCTACAATGAGCAGTTCTTC.

The V call is TRBV5-1, the J call TRBJ2-5; a weak D match, TRBD2 (6 bases). V was shortened by 4 bases and J by 7 bases, with 17 bases between the two germline ends. The CDR3 totals 14 residues. Germline V gene data show CDR1 as SGHRS and CDR2 as YFSETQ. The CDR3 bases are TGCGCCAGCAGCGGGGGACTTCCGAGCGGGACCCAGTACTTC. Encoded protein: CASSGGLPSGTQYF.